These T cell receptor beta chains were read from a single sample in a study of cytomegalovirus exposure and HLA in healthy donors. Measured with immunoSEQ multiplex PCR; TCRdb has only the in-frame clones, and not every one. The sample consists of more than 85,000 clones, around 76% of them appearing once. Sequenced material: PBMCs. The receptors originated from a man aged 25-45 years in good health and CMV-seropositive. CDR3s include the opening cysteine and the closing phenylalanine or tryptophan. D genes are given only for firm matches. Clone size is given for some rows only: seen once, a few or many times, or a class if the clone is expanded.

TRBD2 TRBJ2-3 TRBV7-2 - CASSFSGGGGYTDTQYF TGTGCCAGCAGCTTTAGTGGCGGGGGGGGATACACAGATACGCAGTATTTT
TRBD1 TRBJ2-3 TRBV5-1 - CASSWLQGEADTQYF TGCGCCAGCAGCTGGTTGCAGGGGGAAGCAGATACGCAGTATTTT
TRBD1 TRBJ1-5 TRBV19 - CASSRDRGSQPQHF TGTGCCAGTAGTCGGGACAGGGGAAGTCAGCCCCAGCATTTT
- TRBJ2-5 TRBV18 once CASSPRTRGETQYF TGTGCCAGCTCACCACGGACCCGGGGAGAGACCCAGTACTTC
TRBD1 TRBJ2-6 TRBV7-3 - CASSTGTGIYSGANVLTF TGTGCCAGCAGCACTGGGACAGGGATATACTCTGGGGCCAACGTCCTGACTTTC
TRBD1 TRBJ1-5 TRBV6-6 - CASRRGQGVYGQPQHF TGTGCCAGCAGGCGGGGACAGGGGGTGTACGGTCAGCCCCAGCATTTT
TRBD1 TRBJ2-2 TRBV6-6 - CASSDRGSTGELFF TGTGCCAGCAGTGACAGGGGGTCCACCGGGGAGCTGTTTTTT
- TRBJ2-7 TRBV18 - CASSPPRYEQYF TGTGCCAGCTCACCACCCCGGTACGAGCAGTACTTC
- TRBJ1-5 TRBV7-2 - CASSPQGNQPQHF TGTGCCAGCAGCCCCCAGGGTAACCAGCCCCAGCATTTT
TRBD2 TRBJ2-5 TRBV7-2 - CASSFQREESQYF TGTGCCAGCAGCTTCCAGCGGGAAGAGAGCCAGTACTTC
- TRBJ2-2 TRBV4-3 - CASSQVRGYTGELFF TGCGCCAGCAGCCAAGTTCGAGGGTACACCGGGGAGCTGTTTTTT
TRBD2 TRBJ2-5 TRBV7-9 - CASSATSEETQYF TGTGCCAGCAGCGCGACTAGCGAGGAGACCCAGTACTTC
- TRBJ1-1 TRBV6-6 - CASSYQGEAFF TGTGCCAGCAGTTACCAGGGTGAAGCTTTCTTT
- TRBJ2-1 TRBV7-2 - CASSFFLSNEQFF TGTGCCAGCAGCTTTTTCCTGTCCAATGAGCAGTTCTTC
- TRBJ1-1 TRBV7-9 - CASSLVGREGTEAFF TGTGCCAGCAGCTTAGTTGGCAGGGAGGGTACTGAAGCTTTCTTT
- TRBJ1-4 TRBV5-1 few CASSFGGGGDEKLFF TGCGCCAGCAGCTTTGGCGGAGGAGGGGATGAAAAACTGTTTTTT
- TRBJ1-2 TRBV6-6 - CASSYSNGAAGGYTF TGTGCCAGCAGTTACTCGAACGGGGCCGCGGGAGGCTACACCTTC
TRBD2 TRBJ2-7 TRBV6-1 - CASSVWTSGAYEQYF TGTGCCAGCAGTGTATGGACTAGCGGTGCCTACGAGCAGTACTTC
- TRBJ1-2 TRBV5-6 few CASSFDYSPYGYTF TGTGCCAGCAGCTTCGACTATTCTCCCTATGGCTACACCTTC
TRBD1 TRBJ2-7 TRBV27 - CASRRDSPSYEQYF TGTGCCAGCCGCAGGGACAGCCCCTCTTACGAGCAGTACTTC
TRBD1 TRBJ2-3 TRBV4-1 - CASSQDLLADRGDTQYF TGCGCCAGCAGCCAAGATCTTCTAGCGGACAGGGGAGATACGCAGTATTTT
- TRBJ2-1 TRBV6-6 - CASSYSGPELNEQFF TGTGCCAGCAGTTACTCGGGGCCTGAGCTAAATGAGCAGTTCTTC
- TRBJ1-3 TRBV13 - CASMSMSEGNTIYF TGTGCCAGCATGTCGATGTCCGAGGGAAACACCATATATTTT